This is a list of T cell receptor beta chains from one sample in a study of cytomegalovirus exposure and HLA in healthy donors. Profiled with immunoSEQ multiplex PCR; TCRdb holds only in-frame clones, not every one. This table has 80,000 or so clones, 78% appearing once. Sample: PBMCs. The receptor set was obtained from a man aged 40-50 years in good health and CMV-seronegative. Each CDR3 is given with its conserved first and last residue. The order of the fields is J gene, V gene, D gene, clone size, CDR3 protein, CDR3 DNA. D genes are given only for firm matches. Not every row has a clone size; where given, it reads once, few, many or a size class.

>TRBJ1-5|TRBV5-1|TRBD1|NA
CASSLGQGSQPQHF
TGCGCCAGCAGCTTAGGACAGGGGAGTCAGCCCCAGCATTTT
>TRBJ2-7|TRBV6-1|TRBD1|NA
CASSETGRSPYEQYF
TGTGCCAGCAGTGAGACAGGGCGGTCTCCCTACGAGCAGTACTTC
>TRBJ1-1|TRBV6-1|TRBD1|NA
CASSDPTQGEIEAFF
TGTGCCAGCAGTGACCCCACACAGGGGGAGATTGAAGCTTTCTTT
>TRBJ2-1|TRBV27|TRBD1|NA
CASSLHPPGQGYNEQFF
TGTGCCAGCAGTTTACACCCCCCGGGACAGGGATACAATGAGCAGTTCTTC
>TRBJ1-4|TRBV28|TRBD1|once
CASSSGQGGEKLFF
TGTGCCAGCAGCTCGGGACAGGGGGGTGAAAAACTGTTTTTT
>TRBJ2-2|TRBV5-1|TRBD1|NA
CASSRDSAASTGELFF
TGCGCCAGCAGCCGGGACAGCGCCGCGAGCACCGGGGAGCTGTTTTTT
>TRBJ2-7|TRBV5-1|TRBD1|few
CASYGTGSQGSYEQYF
TGCGCCAGCTATGGGACAGGGTCGCAAGGAAGCTACGAGCAGTACTTC
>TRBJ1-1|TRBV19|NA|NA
CASSIHVNTEAFF
TGTGCCAGTAGTATTCATGTGAACACTGAAGCTTTCTTT
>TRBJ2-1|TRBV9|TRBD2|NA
CASSPPGSGAANEQFF
TGTGCCAGCAGCCCCCCGGGTAGCGGGGCAGCGAATGAGCAGTTCTTC
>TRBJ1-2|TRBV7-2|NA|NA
CASSLDSNYGYTF
TGTGCCAGCAGCTTAGACAGTAACTATGGCTACACCTTC
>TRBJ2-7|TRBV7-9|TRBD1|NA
CASSPQDSTGGRVWEQYF
TGTGCCAGCAGCCCTCAGGACTCGACAGGGGGAAGAGTGTGGGAGCAGTACTTC
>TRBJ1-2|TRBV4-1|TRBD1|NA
CASSQTQGVYGYTF
TGCGCCAGCAGCCAAACTCAGGGGGTCTATGGCTACACCTTC
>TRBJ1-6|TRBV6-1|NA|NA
CASSHQVVRNSPLHF
TGTGCCAGCAGTCATCAGGTTGTTCGTAATTCACCCCTCCACTTT
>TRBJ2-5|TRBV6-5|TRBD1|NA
CASSYSNRGIRETQYF
TGTGCCAGCAGTTACTCGAACAGGGGGATAAGAGAGACCCAGTACTTC
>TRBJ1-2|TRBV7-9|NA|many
CASRSGQLSGGYTF
TGTGCCAGCAGATCAGGACAGCTCTCAGGGGGCTACACCTTC
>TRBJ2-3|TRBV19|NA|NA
CASAHLEMTDTQYF
TGTGCCAGTGCCCATTTAGAGATGACAGATACGCAGTATTTT
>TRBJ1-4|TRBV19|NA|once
CASSIRGFGEKLFF
TGTGCCAGTAGTATTAGGGGGTTCGGCGAAAAACTGTTTTTT